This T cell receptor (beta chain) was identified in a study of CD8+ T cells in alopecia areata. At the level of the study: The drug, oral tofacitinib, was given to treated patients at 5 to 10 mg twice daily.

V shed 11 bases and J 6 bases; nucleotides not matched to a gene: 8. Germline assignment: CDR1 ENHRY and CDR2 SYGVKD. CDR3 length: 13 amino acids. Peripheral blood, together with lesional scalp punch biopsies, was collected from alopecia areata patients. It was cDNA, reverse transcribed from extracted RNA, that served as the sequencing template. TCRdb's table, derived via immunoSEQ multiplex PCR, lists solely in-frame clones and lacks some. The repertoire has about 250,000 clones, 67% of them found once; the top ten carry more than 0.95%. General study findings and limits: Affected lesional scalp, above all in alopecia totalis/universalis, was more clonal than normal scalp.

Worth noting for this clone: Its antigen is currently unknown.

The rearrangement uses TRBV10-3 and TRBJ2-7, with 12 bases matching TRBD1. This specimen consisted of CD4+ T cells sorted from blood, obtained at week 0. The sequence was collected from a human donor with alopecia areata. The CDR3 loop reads CAGRDRGLVEQYF. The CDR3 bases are TGTGCCGGACGGGACAGGGGGCTTGTCGAGCAGTACTTC.